The T cell receptor beta chain described here comes from a study of prognosis after radiotherapy for stage I lung cancer. Study at large: Radiotherapy took the form of SBRT (3 to 5 fractions) with a biologically effective dose of at least 100 Gy.

Findings of the study overall: Shannon entropy after stereotactic body radiation therapy was lower in patients who developed distant metastases.

CDR3 length: 15 amino acids. CDR1 is KGHSY, CDR2 FQNENV, per germline. A remark on this clonotype: The antigen is unknown. At one of its ends the junction is not consistent with the germline gene, which may arise from a read error.

Two-round multiplex PCR amplified TCR beta CDR3 from genomic DNA. First-round PCR employed TRBV- and TRBJ-specific primers for each gene. Via MiXCR, TCRdb re-called the multiplex PCR reads, giving one row per CDR3 protein. The data contain tens of thousands of distinct CDR3 sequences, 30% to 35% of them singletons. Sample collection consisted of 5 to 7.5 milliliters of peripheral blood drawn at each of two time points. The sequences come from PBMCs, collected before or after stereotactic body radiation therapy (not recorded which). The chain couples TRBV16 to TRBJ1-2; 8 bases fit TRBD1. The clonotype originates from a donor over 45 with non-small cell lung cancer. In nucleotides, the CDR3 is TGTGCCAGCAGCCAACCCCGACAGGGGAGTTATGGCCACAAATTC. Its translation is CASSQPRQGSYGHKF.